This TCR beta chain was recovered during a study of T cell responses to AZD1222 COVID-19 vaccine. Produced via immunoSEQ multiplex PCR; TCRdb's table is partial and in-frame only. The sample yields 140,000 to 150,000 clones, roughly 86% seen once. Germline V gene sequence: CDR1 MRHNA, CDR2 SNTAGT. The CDR3 loop spans 11 amino acids. This clone appeared once. The J gene is TRBJ1-1, the V gene TRBV6-4, with D perhaps TRBD1 (6 bases). The origin of this receptor is an adult who received the MenACWY meningococcal vaccine as a control. The input for sequencing was peripheral blood, taken 28 days after the second dose of the MenACWY control vaccine. CDR3 region: CACRGRTEAFF. The CDR3 DNA follows: TGTGCGTGTAGGGGGAGGACTGAAGCTTTCTTT.